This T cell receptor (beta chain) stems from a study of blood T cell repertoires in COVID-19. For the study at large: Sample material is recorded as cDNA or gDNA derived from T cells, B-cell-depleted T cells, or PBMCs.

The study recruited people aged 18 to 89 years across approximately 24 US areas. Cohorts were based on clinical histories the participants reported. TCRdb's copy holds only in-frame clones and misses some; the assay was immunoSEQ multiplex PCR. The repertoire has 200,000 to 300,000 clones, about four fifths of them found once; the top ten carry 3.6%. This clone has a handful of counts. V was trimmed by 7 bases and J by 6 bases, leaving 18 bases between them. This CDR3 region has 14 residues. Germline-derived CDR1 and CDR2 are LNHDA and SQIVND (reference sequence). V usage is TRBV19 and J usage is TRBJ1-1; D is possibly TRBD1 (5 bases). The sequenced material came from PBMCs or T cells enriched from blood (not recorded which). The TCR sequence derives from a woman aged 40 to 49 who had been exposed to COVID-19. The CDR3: CASIPREGPSEAFF. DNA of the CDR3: TGTGCCAGTATCCCCCGGGAGGGACCCTCTGAAGCTTTCTTT.